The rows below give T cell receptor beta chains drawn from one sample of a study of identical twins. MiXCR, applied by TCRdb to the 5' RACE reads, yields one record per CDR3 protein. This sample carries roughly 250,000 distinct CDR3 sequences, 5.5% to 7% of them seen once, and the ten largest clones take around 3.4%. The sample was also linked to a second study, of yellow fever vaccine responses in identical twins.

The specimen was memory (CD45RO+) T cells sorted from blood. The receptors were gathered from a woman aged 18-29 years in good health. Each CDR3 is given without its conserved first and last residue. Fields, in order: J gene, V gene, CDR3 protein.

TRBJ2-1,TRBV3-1,ASSPQGQGSYNEQF
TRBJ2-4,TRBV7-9,ASSSSWTSGNIQY
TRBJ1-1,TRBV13,ATRQRGTGGFEAF
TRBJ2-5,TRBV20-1,SAEDRDSKTQY
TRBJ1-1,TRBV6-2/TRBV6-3,ASSTGQVNTEAF
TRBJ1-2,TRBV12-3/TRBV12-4,ASSSTVSGYT
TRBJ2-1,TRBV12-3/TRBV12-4,ASEDSPSYNEQF
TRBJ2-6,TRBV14,ANSQGTGFPGANVLT
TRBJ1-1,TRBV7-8,ASSLVRQPLNTEAF
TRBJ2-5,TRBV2,ASSLHDQETQY
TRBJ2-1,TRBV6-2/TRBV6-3,ASNLSGSGGYNEQF
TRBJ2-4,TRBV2,ASSEAGDNLY
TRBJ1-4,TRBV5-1,ASSFRDRNEKLF
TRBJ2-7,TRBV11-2,ASSTGGYEQY
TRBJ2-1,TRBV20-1,SAAPGTSGRGEQF
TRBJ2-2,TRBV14,ASGDGLAGFNTGELF
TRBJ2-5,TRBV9,ASSVEGKAETQY
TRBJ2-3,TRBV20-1,SAPYFTDTQY
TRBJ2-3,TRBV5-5,ASSLTGGFTDTQY
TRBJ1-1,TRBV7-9,ASSPARGTEAF
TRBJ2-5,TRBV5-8,ASSPDRFSIQETQY
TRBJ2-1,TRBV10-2,ASSEVAGEPYNEQF